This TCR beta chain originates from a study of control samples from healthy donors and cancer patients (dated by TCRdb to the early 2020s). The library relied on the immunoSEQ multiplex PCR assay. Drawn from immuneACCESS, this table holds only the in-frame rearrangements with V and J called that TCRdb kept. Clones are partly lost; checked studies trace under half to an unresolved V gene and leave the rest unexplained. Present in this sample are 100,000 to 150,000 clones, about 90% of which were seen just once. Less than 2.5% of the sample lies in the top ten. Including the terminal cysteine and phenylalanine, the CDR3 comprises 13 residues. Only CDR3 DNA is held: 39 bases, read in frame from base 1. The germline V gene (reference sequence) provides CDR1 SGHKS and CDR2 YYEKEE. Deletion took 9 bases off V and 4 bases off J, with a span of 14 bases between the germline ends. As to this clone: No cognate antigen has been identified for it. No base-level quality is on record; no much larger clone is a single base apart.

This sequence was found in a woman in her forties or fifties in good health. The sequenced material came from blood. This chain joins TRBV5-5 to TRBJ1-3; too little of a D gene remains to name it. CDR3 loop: CATAPSRGNTIYF. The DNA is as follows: TGTGCCACGGCCCCATCGCGGGGAAACACCATATATTTT.